Each of the 13 T cell receptor beta chains below was sequenced from the same sample in a study of human T cells and chemical hapten exposure (dated by TCRdb to about 2021). The sample's time point label, decoded: patch test 2, 6 weeks after DPC sensitization. This specimen's treatment or condition label, per the study, means: therapeutic diphenylcyclopropenone sensitization with weekly scalp DPC. Libraries were made using RACE. The run used a NextSeq 500. In TCRdb, the public reads were trimmed at Q25 with fastp and aligned with MiXCR, with productive beta chains retained. Identical CDR3 protein sequences are pooled into one entry, listed with their most common genes and DNA. The sample data list about 80,000 distinct CDR3 sequences, and roughly 10% of these were observed just once. Of the sample, about 1.6% is held by the ten largest clones. Source: whole blood, taken in connection with sensitization to the hapten diphenylcyclopropenone (DPC). The receptors come from a man aged 18-30 years with alopecia areata. Some clones in this sample may be carry-over from other donors' samples.

Ten or more counts support this clonotype. The genes are TRBV7-9 and TRBJ2-3; 12 positions agree with TRBD2. Germline V gives CDR1 SEHNR, CDR2 FQNEAQ (reference sequence). V lost 1 base to trimming and J lost 2 bases; unmatched junction nucleotides: 10. This CDR3 is built from 19 residues. CDR3 protein: CASSLERSSGGAFTDTQYF. The CDR3 nucleotides are TGTGCCAGCAGCTTAGAGAGGTCTAGCGGGGGGGCCTTCACAGATACGCAGTATTTT.

This clonotype has just a few counts. The V and J genes are TRBV29-1 and TRBJ2-1, with D perhaps TRBD1 (6 bases). The CDR3 sequence is 15 residues long. Trimming removed 1 base from V and 6 bases from J, with 16 bases in between. Germline V gene sequence: CDR1 SQVTM, CDR2 ANQGSEA. The CDR3 nucleotides are TGCAGCGTTGAAGGTTGGGGGCTTTGGGGCAATGAGCAGTTCTTC. Translating gives CSVEGWGLWGNEQFF.

This clonotype appeared a few times. The rearrangement joins TRBV29-1 to TRBJ1-6; 10 positions agree with TRBD1. With 7 bases clipped from V and 8 bases from J, the junction kept 8 bases outside the gene matches. This CDR3 region has 14 residues. Germline CDR1 is SQVTM and CDR2 is ANQGSEA. CDR3: CSAQAGTGDSPLHF. The CDR3 bases are TGCAGCGCCCAAGCCGGGACAGGGGATTCACCCCTCCACTTT.

This clonotype has only one observation. CDR3 region: CASSPPDGYEQYV. The CDR3 DNA follows: TGTGCCAGCTCACCACCGGACGGCTACGAGCAGTACGTC. This chain connects TRBV18 to TRBJ2-7; no reliable D call. The CDR3 totals 13 residues. The germline V and J ends were trimmed by 0 bases and 3 bases, with 6 bases remaining between them. Germline CDR1 and CDR2: KGHSH and LQKENI.

This chain joins TRBV18 and TRBJ1-1; 10 bases are shared with TRBD1. CDR3 length: 18 amino acids. The germline gives CDR1 KGHSH, CDR2 LQKENI. The ends lost 1 base at V and 1 base at J; junction bases unmatched: 9. The CDR3 here is CASSPRGQGPTGNTEAFF. The CDR3 nucleotides are TGTGCCAGCTCACCACGGGGACAGGGGCCTACCGGGAACACTGAAGCTTTCTTT.

The chain employs TRBV6-1 and TRBJ1-5; D unclear. There are 15 residues in the CDR3. Germline V gene lookup returns CDR1 MNHNS and CDR2 SASEGT. V lost 3 bases and J lost 7, with 16 bases in between. CDR3 protein: CASSENRAVWQPQHF. CDR3 DNA: TGTGCCAGCAGTGAGAATCGTGCGGTATGGCAGCCCCAGCATTTT.

The genes are TRBV20-1 and TRBJ1-2; D gene ambiguous. Trimming took 6 bases from V and 2 from J, leaving 13 bases between them. The CDR3 runs 13 residues. The germline V gene encodes CDR1 DFQATT and CDR2 SNEGSKA (reference sequence). CDR3: CSAAGRLNYGYTF. As DNA, the CDR3 is TGCAGTGCGGCAGGACGGCTAAACTATGGCTACACCTTC.

This rearrangement joins TRBV3-1 to TRBJ2-7, with D unclear. V was trimmed by 0 bases and J by 9 bases, leaving 9 bases between them. Germline CDR1 reads LGHDT; CDR2 reads YNNKEL (reference sequence). The CDR3 is made up of 12 amino acids. The CDR3 is CASSQEGRGQYF. CDR3 DNA sequence: TGTGCCAGCAGCCAAGAGGGCCGTGGGCAGTACTTC.

J is TRBJ2-5 and V is TRBV12-5; the D is unclear. The V end lost 1 base, the J end lost 3 bases, and 3 bases lay between the germline ends. CDR1 LGHNT and CDR2 FRNRAP come from the germline V gene. The CDR3 is 12 amino acids. The CDR3 loop reads CASGLAEETQYF. The CDR3 DNA is TGTGCTAGTGGTTTGGCCGAAGAGACCCAGTACTTC.

This clonotype came up a few times. The chain is built from TRBV29-1 and TRBJ2-1; D perhaps matches TRBD2 (5 bases). This CDR3 comprises 12 residues. Germline CDR1 is SQVTM and CDR2 is ANQGSEA. V was cut by 1 base and J by 7 bases, with 8 bases left in between. The CDR3 region is CSVEGRPNEQFF. The CDR3 bases are TGCAGCGTTGAAGGGAGGCCGAATGAGCAGTTCTTC.

This clonotype has at least ten counts. The J gene is TRBJ2-4, the V gene TRBV27; tentatively, D is TRBD2 (6 bases). Germline CDR1 MNHEY, CDR2 SMNVEV (reference sequence). This CDR3 has 15 residues. Trimming took 0 bases from V and 5 from J, leaving 11 bases between them. The chain's CDR3 is CASSLSSRRENIQYF. CDR3 in DNA: TGTGCCAGCAGTTTATCATCCAGGAGGGAAAACATTCAGTACTTC.

The chain carries TRBV28 and TRBJ2-7; 13 nucleotides match TRBD2. Germline V gene sequence: CDR1 MDHEN, CDR2 SYDVKM. Unmatched junction bases numbered 2, after V lost 5 bases and J lost 1 base. The length of the CDR3 is 15 residues. DNA of the CDR3: TGTGCCAGCAGTCCGACTAGCGGGGGGTCCTACGAGCAGTACTTC. It specifies CASSPTSGGSYEQYF. Full variable domain (outside the CDR3, taken from reference TRBV28 and TRBJ2-7): DVKVTQSSRYLVKRTGEKVFLECVQDMDHENMFWYRQDPGLGLRLIYFSYDVKMKEKGDIPEGYSVSREKKERFSLILESASTNQTSMYLCASSPTSGGSYEQYFGPGTRLTVT.

This clonotype was seen many times. V is TRBV25-1 and J is TRBJ1-3; 8 bases are shared with TRBD1. Germline CDR1 is MGHDK and CDR2 is SYGVNS. The CDR3 sequence is 15 residues long. The J segment lost 6 bases and the V segment lost 9 bases, leaving 13 bases of the junction unmatched. The chain's CDR3 is CARNTTGGLENTIYF. In DNA form, the CDR3 reads TGTGCCAGGAACACCACAGGGGGTCTAGAAAACACCATATATTTT.